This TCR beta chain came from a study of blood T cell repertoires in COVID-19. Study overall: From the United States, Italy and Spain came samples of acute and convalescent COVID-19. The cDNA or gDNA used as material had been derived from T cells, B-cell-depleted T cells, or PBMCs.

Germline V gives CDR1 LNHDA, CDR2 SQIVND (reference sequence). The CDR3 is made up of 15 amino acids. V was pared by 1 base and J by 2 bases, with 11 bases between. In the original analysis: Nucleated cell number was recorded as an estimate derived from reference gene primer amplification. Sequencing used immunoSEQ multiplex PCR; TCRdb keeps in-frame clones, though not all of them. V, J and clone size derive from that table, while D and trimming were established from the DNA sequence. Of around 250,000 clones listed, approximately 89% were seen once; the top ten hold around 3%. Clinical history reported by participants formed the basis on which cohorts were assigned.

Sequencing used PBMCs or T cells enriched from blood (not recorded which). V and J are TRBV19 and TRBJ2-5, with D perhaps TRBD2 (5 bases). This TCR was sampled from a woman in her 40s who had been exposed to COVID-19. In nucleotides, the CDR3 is TGTGCCAGTAGTATAGCCCTAGCTATACAAGAGACCCAGTACTTC. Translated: CASSIALAIQETQYF.